This T cell receptor (beta chain) came from a study of liver allograft versus peripheral blood T cells. On the study more broadly: The authors compared T cell receptor repertoires in transplanted livers with recipients' peripheral blood repertoires.

Germline V CDR1 and CDR2: LNHDA, SQIVND (reference sequence). The V end lost 1 base, the J end lost 4 bases, and 9 bases lay between the germline ends. The CDR3 covers 14 residues. As regards this clonotype: What it binds is not known. This sequence may be a read error, since a much larger clone differs from it by one base.

MiXCR, applied by TCRdb to the reads, yields one record per CDR3 protein. The sample has 2,000 or so distinct CDR3 sequences, about 16% seen once. Notes on the study in general: Peripheral blood repertoires reportedly differed from the T cell receptor repertoires found inside liver allografts.

The sequence was collected from a human patient who had a liver transplant. Some T cells may be the graft donor's. The J gene is TRBJ2-3, the V gene TRBV19; no clear D gene. Here the CDR3 DNA reads TGTGCCAGTAGTATAGGTGGCCACGCAGATACGCAGTATTTT. Amino acids: CASSIGGHADTQYF.